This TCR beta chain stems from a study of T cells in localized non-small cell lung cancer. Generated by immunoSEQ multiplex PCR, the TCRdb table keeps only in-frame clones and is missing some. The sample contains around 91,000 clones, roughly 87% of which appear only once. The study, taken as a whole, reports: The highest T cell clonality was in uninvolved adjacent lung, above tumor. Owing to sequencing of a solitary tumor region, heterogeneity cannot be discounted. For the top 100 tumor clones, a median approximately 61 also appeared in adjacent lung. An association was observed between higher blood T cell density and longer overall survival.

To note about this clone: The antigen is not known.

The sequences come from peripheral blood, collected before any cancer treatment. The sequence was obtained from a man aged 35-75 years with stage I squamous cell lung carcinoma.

The CDR3 nucleotides read TGTGCCAGCAGCGCACGGGCGGCTAAGAACACTGAAGCTTTCTTT. This translates into CASSARAAKNTEAFF. V gene TRBV6-1 combines with J gene TRBJ1-1; D is ambiguous. Trimming removed 6 bases from V and 1 base from J, with 15 bases in between. The CDR3 is made up of 15 amino acids. Germline assignment: CDR1 MNHNS and CDR2 SASEGT.